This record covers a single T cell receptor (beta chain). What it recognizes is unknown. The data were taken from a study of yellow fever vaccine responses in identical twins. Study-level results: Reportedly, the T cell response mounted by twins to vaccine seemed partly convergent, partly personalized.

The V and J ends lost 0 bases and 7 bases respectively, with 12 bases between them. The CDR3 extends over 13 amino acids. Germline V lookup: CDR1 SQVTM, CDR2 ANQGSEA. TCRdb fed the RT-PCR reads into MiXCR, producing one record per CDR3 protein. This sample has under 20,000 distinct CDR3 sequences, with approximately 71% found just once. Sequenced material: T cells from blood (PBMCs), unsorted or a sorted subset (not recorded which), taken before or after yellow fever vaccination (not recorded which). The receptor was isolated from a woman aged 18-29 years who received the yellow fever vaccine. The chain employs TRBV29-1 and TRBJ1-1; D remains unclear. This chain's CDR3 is CSVEDTVVGEAFF. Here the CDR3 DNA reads TGCAGCGTTGAAGACACAGTGGTTGGTGAAGCTTTCTTT.